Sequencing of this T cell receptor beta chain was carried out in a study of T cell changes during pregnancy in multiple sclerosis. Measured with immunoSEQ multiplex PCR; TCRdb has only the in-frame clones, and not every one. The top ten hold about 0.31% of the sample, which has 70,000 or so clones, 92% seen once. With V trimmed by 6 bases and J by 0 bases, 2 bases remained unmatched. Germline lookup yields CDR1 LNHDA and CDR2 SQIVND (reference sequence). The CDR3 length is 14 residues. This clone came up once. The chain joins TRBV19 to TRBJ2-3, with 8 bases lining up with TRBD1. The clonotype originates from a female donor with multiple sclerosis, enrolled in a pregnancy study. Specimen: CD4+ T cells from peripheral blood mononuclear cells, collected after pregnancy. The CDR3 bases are TGTGCCAGTAGCCAGGGGGCTAGCACAGATACGCAGTATTTT. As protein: CASSQGASTDTQYF.